A selection of T cell receptor beta chains follows, all from one sample in a study of CD8+CD57+ T cells in acquired aplastic anemia. TCRdb re-called the reads with MiXCR, one entry per CDR3 protein. The sample holds under 200,000 distinct CDR3 sequences, about half seen once. The sequenced sample was sorted CD4+, CD8+, or CD8+CD57+ T cells (not recorded which) from PBMCs. These receptors were taken from a human donor with aplastic anemia. Each CDR3 is given without its conserved first and last residue. Part of the rows lack a size; the others show once, few, many or a class for expanded clones.

clone_size	v_call	cdr3_aa
.	TRBV10-3	ASRDGQRMIGAQY
.	TRBV20-1	SATPGTSGNEQY
.	TRBV24-1	ATSDQGLGVETQY
few	TRBV9	ASSVDGTAYEQY
.	TRBV19	ASSRDFNYGYT
many	TRBV24-1	ATSDLQGGTNTGELF
.	TRBV29-1	SARGGALKNYNEQF
many	TRBV7-2	ASSWAGTITDTQY
few	TRBV7-6	ASSLPDQPQH
few	TRBV2	ASSDGGPNTEAF
many	TRBV2	ASSGYTSGGADEQF
few	TRBV7-6	ASSPDRKEETQY
.	TRBV19	ASSWDSMTGELF
many	TRBV30	AWSVGQTYGYT
many	TRBV12-3/TRBV12-4	ASSFTGQGIDEQY
.	TRBV2	ASRGTASDGYT
many	TRBV20-1	SAYAGGEQF
few	TRBV7-9	ASSQGGQGWSPLH
few	TRBV29-1	SVRDRAYEQY
.	TRBV9	ASSVGELAGVDTGELF
many	TRBV5-4	ASSLPGREETQY
.	TRBV7-9	ASSLTANYGYT
.	TRBV15	ATSKDLNYGYEQY
.	TRBV2	ASSADRAQPQH
many	TRBV20-1	SARMGGDTQY
.	TRBV15	ATSRGGGNEQF
once	TRBV18	ASSPPFSEQF
many	TRBV19	ASRFASPPSEAF
few	TRBV10-3	AVPEQF
many	TRBV5-4	ASSRLTNTEAF
.	TRBV10-3	AISEKRTSGGVGTDTQY
once	TRBV6-1	ASSLSGGITGELF
.	TRBV2	ATEDDLNQPQH
.	TRBV19	ASNVGPHTGELF